Each of the 27 T cell receptor beta chains below was sequenced from the same sample in a study of blood T cell repertoires in COVID-19. The protocol was immunoSEQ multiplex PCR, while the TCRdb copy is restricted to in-frame clones and leaves out a portion. The sample contains under 200,000 clones, roughly 87% of which appear only once. Input material: PBMCs or T cells enriched from blood (not recorded which). The receptors derive from a woman aged 50 to 60 who had recovered from COVID-19.

The V call is TRBV6-6, the J call TRBJ1-5; 10 nucleotides match TRBD1. The V gene's germline CDR1 is MNHNY and CDR2 SVGAGI (reference sequence). The CDR3 loop spans 15 amino acids. J lost 1 base, V lost 6 bases, and 3 bases had no gene match. CDR3 coding DNA: TGTGCCAGCAGCCAGGACAGGGGGAGCAATCAGCCCCAGCATTTT. It codes for CASSQDRGSNQPQHF.

Worth noting for this clone: Other DNA sequences in this specimen translate into the identical CDR3. The chain joins TRBV30 to TRBJ1-1; tentative D call: TRBD1 (6 bases). Germline CDR1 reads GTSNPN; CDR2 reads SVGIG (reference sequence). V lost 2 bases and J lost 1, with 8 bases in between. The CDR3 runs to 13 residues. CDR3 in DNA: TGTGCCTGGAGTTTACAGGGGAACACTGAAGCTTTCTTT. It codes for CAWSLQGNTEAFF.

The gene calls are TRBV18 and TRBJ2-1, with 8 positions matching TRBD1. The CDR3 runs to 14 residues. From germline, CDR1 is KGHSH and CDR2 LQKENI. The J segment lost 6 bases and the V segment lost 0 bases, leaving 1 base of the junction unmatched. Here the CDR3 DNA reads TGTGCCAGCTCACCACCAACAGGGGGCAATGAGCAGTTCTTC. This translates into CASSPPTGGNEQFF.

This chain connects TRBV6-5 to TRBJ2-7; D perhaps matches TRBD2 (5 bases). Germline CDR1 MNHEY, CDR2 SVGAGI. Trimming pared 7 bases from V and 5 bases from J, leaving 18 bases between. This CDR3 contains 14 residues. CDR3 sequence: CASTGIGVLDEQYF. The CDR3 nucleotides are TGTGCCAGCACTGGTATCGGGGTCTTGGACGAGCAGTACTTC.

This clone was recorded once. The chain uses TRBV16 and TRBJ2-1; 10 nucleotides line up with TRBD1. The CDR3 is 14 residues long. V lost 5 bases, J lost 6 bases, and 4 bases stayed unmatched. CDR1 is KGHSY and CDR2 is FQNENV in the germline V gene. CDR3 nucleotide sequence: TGTGCCAGCAGCAGCCGGGACAGGGGCAATGAGCAGTTCTTC. This encodes CASSSRDRGNEQFF.

This clone was counted a single time. The chain joins TRBV7-2 to TRBJ2-5; D is uncertain. V was pared by 3 bases and J by 4 bases, with 9 bases between. There are 13 residues in the CDR3. Germline loops: CDR1 SGHTA, CDR2 FQGNSA. The CDR3 DNA sequence: TGTGCCAGCAGCTTGACCTGGAGAGAGACCCAGTACTTC. Translation gives CASSLTWRETQYF.

The V call is TRBV9, the J call TRBJ1-4; 7 bases line up with TRBD1. Trimming at V came to 2 bases and at J to 5 bases, leaving 9 bases not matched to a gene. The germline gives CDR1 SGDLS, CDR2 YYNGEE. This CDR3 is built from 16 residues. CDR3 protein: CASSVSDRPSNEKLFF. CDR3 nucleotide sequence: TGTGCCAGCAGCGTCTCGGACAGGCCATCAAATGAAAAACTGTTTTTT.

CDR3 nucleotides: TGCGCCAGCAGCTGGAGCGCCCCGGCCTATGGCTACACCTTC. It specifies CASSWSAPAYGYTF. This sequence joins TRBV5-1 and TRBJ1-2, with unresolved D. This CDR3 spans 14 amino acids. Looked up from germline, CDR1 is SGHRS and CDR2 is YFSETQ. The V end lost 3 bases, the J end lost 4 bases, and 13 bases lay between the germline ends.

This rearrangement joins TRBV7-2 to TRBJ2-3, with TRBD2 identical over 8 bases. Germline CDR1 is SGHTA and CDR2 is FQGNSA. The CDR3 consists of 17 residues. The V gene end was trimmed by 5 bases and the J gene end by 2 bases; junction bases not matched to a gene: 12. The CDR3 bases are TGTGCCAGCAGCCCCCGATGGACTAGCAGACCCACAGATACGCAGTATTTT. This translates into CASSPRWTSRPTDTQYF.

The rearrangement links TRBV30 to TRBJ1-3, with D uncertain. This CDR3 has 13 amino acids. Germline loops: CDR1 GTSNPN, CDR2 SVGIG (reference sequence). V was clipped by 3 bases and J by 1 base, with 7 bases between them. The CDR3 region is CAWSRSSGNTIYF. The DNA of the CDR3 is TGTGCCTGGAGCCGCAGTTCTGGAAACACCATATATTTT.

This rearrangement joins TRBV29-1 to TRBJ2-5, with TRBD1 matching over 11 bases. J lost 4 bases, V lost 6 bases, and 7 bases had no gene match. The CDR3 extends over 14 amino acids. Germline CDR1 reads SQVTM; CDR2 reads ANQGSEA. This CDR3 is CSVPGQGAGETQYF. CDR3 coding DNA: TGCAGCGTCCCAGGACAGGGGGCCGGAGAGACCCAGTACTTC.

The chain combines TRBV9 with TRBJ1-4; D is uncertain. V was cut by 0 bases and J by 4 bases, with 7 bases left in between. Looked up from germline, CDR1 is SGDLS and CDR2 is YYNGEE. The CDR3 is 14 residues long. The CDR3 loop is CASSVAPDNEKLFF. DNA for the CDR3: TGTGCCAGCAGCGTAGCTCCAGATAATGAAAAACTGTTTTTT.

This clone was seen more than once but under ten times. This chain links TRBV19 with TRBJ2-5, with a tentative D call TRBD1 (8 bases). V dropped 1 base and J dropped 4 bases, with 16 bases sitting between them. Germline CDR1 is LNHDA and CDR2 is SQIVND (reference sequence). The CDR3 covers 16 residues. The chain's CDR3 is CASSIGGQGGLETQYF. CDR3 sequence (DNA): TGTGCCAGTAGTATAGGAGGACAGGGAGGGTTAGAGACCCAGTACTTC.

This chain joins TRBV11-2 and TRBJ2-1; possibly TRBD2 for D (6 bases). In germline, CDR1 is SGHAT, CDR2 FQNNGV. This CDR3 is 18 amino acids long. The germline V and J ends were trimmed by 5 bases and 9 bases, with 29 bases remaining between them. CDR3 residues: CASSTLTGSLASIFEQFF. Written as DNA, the CDR3 is TGTGCCAGCAGCACTCTTACAGGATCCCTAGCGAGTATCTTTGAGCAGTTCTTC.

The chain has TRBV19 and TRBJ2-1, with 8 positions matching TRBD2. This CDR3 is built from 14 residues. J gave up 4 bases and V 1 base, and 0 bases lay outside the gene matches. Per the germline V gene, CDR1 is LNHDA and CDR2 is SQIVND (reference sequence). In DNA, the CDR3 is TGTGCCAGTAGTATAGGACTAGCGTACAATGAGCAGTTCTTC. Protein product: CASSIGLAYNEQFF.

The rearrangement joins TRBV29-1 to TRBJ2-3; 7 nucleotides line up with TRBD2. Germline assignment: CDR1 SQVTM and CDR2 ANQGSEA. The CDR3 runs to 13 residues. Trimming took 4 bases from V and 4 from J; bases not matched to a gene: 5. CDR3 protein: CSVGASGADTQYF. The CDR3 DNA sequence: TGCAGCGTTGGGGCTAGCGGCGCAGATACGCAGTATTTT.

This clone was picked up a small number of times. The V and J genes are TRBV7-9 and TRBJ1-1, with D possibly matching TRBD1 (6 bases). V gave up 1 base and J gave up 5 bases, with 14 bases separating them. The CDR3 is 15 residues long. CDR1 and CDR2 from the germline V gene are SEHNR and FQNEAQ (reference sequence). The CDR3 here is CASSLVQGLWTEAFF. The CDR3 DNA reads as TGTGCCAGCAGCTTAGTTCAGGGGCTATGGACTGAAGCTTTCTTT.

The chain has TRBV28 and TRBJ1-1; D is uncertain. CDR3 size: 14 residues. The V and J ends lost 6 bases and 5 bases respectively, with 16 bases between them. Per the germline V gene, CDR1 is MDHEN and CDR2 is SYDVKM. As DNA, the CDR3 is TGTGCCAGCAGCCGACTATCTAGTGTAACTGAAGCTTTCTTT. It translates to CASSRLSSVTEAFF.

The rearrangement links TRBV27 to TRBJ2-7; D might be TRBD1 (5 bases). Germline values: CDR1 MNHEY, CDR2 SMNVEV (reference sequence). Trimming removed 4 bases from V and 6 bases from J, with 10 bases in between. The CDR3 sequence is 12 residues long. The CDR3 spells CASSSRQSEQYF. The CDR3 DNA reads TGTGCCAGCAGTTCTCGACAGTCCGAGCAGTACTTC.

The chain is built from TRBV10-2 and TRBJ2-3; the match to TRBD1 covers 8 bases. From germline, CDR1 is WSHSY and CDR2 SAAADI. J lost 3 bases, V lost 6 bases, and 5 bases had no gene match. The CDR3 runs to 14 residues. CDR3 sequence reads: CASSEQGATDTQYF. The CDR3 nucleotides read TGCGCCAGCAGCGAGCAGGGGGCAACAGATACGCAGTATTTT.

The gene calls are TRBV27 and TRBJ2-1, with TRBD2 matching 9 bases. The CDR3 covers 12 residues. Trimming cost V 8 bases and J 6 bases; bases outside gene matches: 2. CDR1 and CDR2 (germline): MNHEY, SMNVEV (reference sequence). The CDR3: CASSGLANEQFF. CDR3 DNA sequence: TGTGCCAGCTCGGGACTAGCCAATGAGCAGTTCTTC.

The chain has TRBV30 and TRBJ2-1, with 7 positions matching TRBD2. The CDR3 totals 14 residues. Germline lookup yields CDR1 GTSNPN and CDR2 SVGIG (reference sequence). The V gene end was trimmed by 3 bases and the J gene end by 4 bases; junction bases not matched to a gene: 6. The CDR3 here is CAWRRASGYNEQFF. CDR3 bases: TGTGCCTGGAGAAGAGCTAGCGGATACAATGAGCAGTTCTTC.

This clone was observed once. The chain's CDR3 is CASKSGASYGYTF. As DNA, the CDR3 is TGTGCCAGCAAGTCAGGGGCCAGCTATGGCTACACCTTC. The chain uses TRBV9 and TRBJ1-2; tentatively, D is TRBD1 (6 bases). CDR3 length equals 13 residues. V dropped 6 bases and J dropped 4 bases, with 13 bases sitting between them. Germline V gives CDR1 SGDLS, CDR2 YYNGEE.

The V gene is TRBV27, the J gene TRBJ2-3; D may be TRBD2 (5 bases). The CDR3 is 15 amino acids. Germline values: CDR1 MNHEY, CDR2 SMNVEV (reference sequence). V lost 6 bases to trimming and J lost 4 bases, with 17 bases between them. The CDR3 bases are TGTGCCAGCAGGCAAGGAGGAACGCTTCCAGATACGCAGTATTTT. Translation: CASRQGGTLPDTQYF.

The rearrangement links TRBV7-6 to TRBJ2-1; tentatively, D is TRBD2 (5 bases). Between the trimmed V and J ends, which lost 2 bases and 8 bases, there was a span of 13 bases. CDR1 and CDR2 from the germline V gene are SGHVS and FNYEAQ. The CDR3 is made up of 14 amino acids. The CDR3 spells CASSLLVGSDEQFF. For the CDR3, the DNA is TGTGCCAGCAGCTTATTGGTAGGGAGCGATGAGCAGTTCTTC.

V is TRBV5-4 and J is TRBJ1-2, with D unclear. Trimming removed 4 bases from V and 4 bases from J, with 17 bases in between. The germline V gene has CDR1 SGHNT and CDR2 YYREEE (reference sequence). The CDR3 totals 15 residues. As DNA, the CDR3 is TGTGCCAGCAGCCCAGATGGGCCGGGAAGCTATGGCTACACCTTC. Translation gives CASSPDGPGSYGYTF.

The chain employs TRBV5-5 and TRBJ2-1; 8 bases are a match to TRBD2. CDR3 length equals 15 residues. With V trimmed by 4 bases and J by 7 bases, 10 bases remained unmatched. CDR1 and CDR2 (germline): SGHKS, YYEKEE (reference sequence). The CDR3 DNA follows: TGTGCCAGCAGCCTAACGGGAGGGCCATTGAATGAGCAGTTCTTC. This sequence encodes CASSLTGGPLNEQFF.